The next 4 T cell receptor beta chains were all read from a single sample in a study of blood T cell repertoires in COVID-19. Data came from immunoSEQ multiplex PCR; TCRdb stores just in-frame clones and leaves some out. The table lists approximately 270,000 clones, roughly 89% of them singletons, with roughly 1.9% in the top ten. Material for sequencing was PBMCs or T cells enriched from blood (not recorded which). All receptors derive from a woman aged 55-75 years who had recovered from COVID-19.

This clone was observed once. The V gene is TRBV30, the J gene TRBJ2-3; tentative D call: TRBD2 (5 bases). CDR1 GTSNPN and CDR2 SVGIG come from the germline V gene (reference sequence). V shed 0 bases and J shed 3 bases, with 7 bases lying between them. This CDR3 contains 13 residues. CDR3 loop: CAWSVEETDTQYF. The CDR3 DNA sequence: TGTGCCTGGAGTGTGGAGGAGACAGATACGCAGTATTTT.

The V gene is TRBV19, the J gene TRBJ1-4; weak D call: TRBD1 (5 bases). Trimming removed 9 bases from V and 8 bases from J, with 16 bases in between. Germline V gene sequence: CDR1 LNHDA, CDR2 SQIVND (reference sequence). The CDR3 runs to 13 residues. CDR3 region: CASNQRGEEKLFF. In DNA, the CDR3 is TGTGCCAGCAATCAACGGGGGGAGGAAAAACTGTTTTTT.

This rearrangement joins TRBV7-8 to TRBJ1-2; no firm D call. The CDR3 loop spans 13 amino acids. CDR1 is SGHVS and CDR2 is FQNEAQ in the germline V gene. V lost 5 bases and J 2 bases, leaving 9 bases between the germline ends. CDR3 nucleotides: TGTGCCAGCAGCACACACCAAAACTATGGCTACACCTTC. It is translated as CASSTHQNYGYTF.

The chain employs TRBV19 and TRBJ1-1; D possibly corresponds to TRBD1 (5 bases). V shed 7 bases and J shed 2 bases, with 14 bases lying between them. There are 14 residues in the CDR3. Germline values: CDR1 LNHDA, CDR2 SQIVND (reference sequence). The CDR3 loop is CASTRGGSNTEAFF. The CDR3, as DNA: TGTGCCAGTACCCGGGGGGGAAGCAACACTGAAGCTTTCTTT. The full variable domain, rest sourced from reference TRBV19 and TRBJ1-1, is DGGITQSPKYLFRKEGQNVTLSCEQNLNHDAMYWYRQDPGQGLRLIYYSQIVNDFQKGDIAEGYSVSREKKESFPLTVTSAQKNPTAFYLCASTRGGSNTEAFFGQGTRLTVV.